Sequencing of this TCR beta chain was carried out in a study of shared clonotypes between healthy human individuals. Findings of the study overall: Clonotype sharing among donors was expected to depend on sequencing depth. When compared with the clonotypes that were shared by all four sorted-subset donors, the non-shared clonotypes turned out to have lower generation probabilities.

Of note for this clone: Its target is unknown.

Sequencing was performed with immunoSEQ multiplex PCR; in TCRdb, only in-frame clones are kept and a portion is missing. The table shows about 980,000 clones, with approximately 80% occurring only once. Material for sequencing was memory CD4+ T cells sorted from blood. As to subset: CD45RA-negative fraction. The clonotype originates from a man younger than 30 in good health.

This CDR3 reads CASSPRTSGRAVGANVLTF. The CDR3 region has the DNA TGTGCCAGCAGCCCCCGGACTAGCGGGAGGGCTGTTGGGGCCAACGTCCTGACTTTC. The chain is built from TRBV7-2 and TRBJ2-6; TRBD2 matches 15 bases. The CDR3 is made up of 19 amino acids. CDR1 is SGHTA and CDR2 is FQGNSA in the germline V gene. V trimming: 5 bases; J trimming: 3 bases; junction bases outside the gene matches: 8.